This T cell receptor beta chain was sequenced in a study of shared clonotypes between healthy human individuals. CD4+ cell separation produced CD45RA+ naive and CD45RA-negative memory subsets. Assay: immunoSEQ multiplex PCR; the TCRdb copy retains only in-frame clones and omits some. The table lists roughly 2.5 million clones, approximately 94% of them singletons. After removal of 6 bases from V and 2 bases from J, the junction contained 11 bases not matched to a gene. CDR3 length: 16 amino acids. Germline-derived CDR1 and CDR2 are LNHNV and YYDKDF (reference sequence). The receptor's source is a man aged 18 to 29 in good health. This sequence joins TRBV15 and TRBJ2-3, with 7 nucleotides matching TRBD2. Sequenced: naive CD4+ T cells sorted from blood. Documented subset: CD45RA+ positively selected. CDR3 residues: CATRTLGDYSTDTQYF. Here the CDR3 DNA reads TGTGCCACCAGGACCCTCGGGGACTATTCCACAGATACGCAGTATTTT.